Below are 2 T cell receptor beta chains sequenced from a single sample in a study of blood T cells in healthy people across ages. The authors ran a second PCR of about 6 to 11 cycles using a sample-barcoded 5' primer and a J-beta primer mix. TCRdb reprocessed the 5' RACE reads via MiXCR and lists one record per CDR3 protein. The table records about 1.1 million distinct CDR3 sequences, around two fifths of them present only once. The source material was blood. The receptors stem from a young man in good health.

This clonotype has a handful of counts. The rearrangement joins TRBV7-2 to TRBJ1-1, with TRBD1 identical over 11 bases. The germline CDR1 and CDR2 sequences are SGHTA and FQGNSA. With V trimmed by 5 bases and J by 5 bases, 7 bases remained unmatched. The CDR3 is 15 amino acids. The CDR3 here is CASSTGQGGRTEAFF. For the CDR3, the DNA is TGTGCCAGCAGCACGGGACAGGGGGGGAGAACTGAAGCTTTCTTT.

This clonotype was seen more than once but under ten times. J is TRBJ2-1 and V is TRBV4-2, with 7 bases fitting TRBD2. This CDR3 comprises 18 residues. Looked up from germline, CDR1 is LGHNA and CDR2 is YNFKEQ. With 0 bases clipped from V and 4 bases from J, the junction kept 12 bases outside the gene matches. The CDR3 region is CASSQEILAVTAYNEQFF. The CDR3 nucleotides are TGTGCCAGCAGCCAAGAGATCCTAGCGGTGACTGCTTACAATGAGCAGTTCTTC.